Shown below are 18 T cell receptor beta chains from a single sample sequenced in a study of blood T cell repertoires in COVID-19. Generated by immunoSEQ multiplex PCR, the TCRdb table keeps only in-frame clones and is missing some. The sample carries about 100,000 clones, about 89% recorded once. The sample comprised peripheral blood. The receptors stem from a man aged 60 to 69 with acute or convalescent COVID-19.

The rearrangement joins TRBV6-5 to TRBJ1-4, with TRBD1 matching 9 bases. Germline V gives CDR1 MNHEY, CDR2 SVGAGI. This CDR3 comprises 15 residues. After removal of 0 bases from V and 6 bases from J, the junction contained 2 bases not matched to a gene. CDR3 DNA: TGTGCCAGCAGTTACTCGCGACAGGGGGATGAAAAACTGTTTTTT. It yields the protein CASSYSRQGDEKLFF.

The V gene is TRBV27, the J gene TRBJ1-1; a possible D gene is TRBD1 (6 bases). The germline gives CDR1 MNHEY, CDR2 SMNVEV (reference sequence). The CDR3 loop spans 13 amino acids. The germline V and J ends were trimmed by 6 bases and 8 bases, with 16 bases remaining between them. The CDR3 loop is CASRIDRLGEAFF. As DNA, the CDR3 is TGTGCCAGCAGAATCGACAGGCTCGGAGAAGCTTTCTTT.

The chain employs TRBV29-1 and TRBJ2-7; 8 bases are shared with TRBD1. The CDR3 consists of 14 residues. V lost 1 base to trimming and J lost 7 bases; unmatched junction nucleotides: 9. Germline CDR1 reads SQVTM; CDR2 reads ANQGSEA. CDR3 in DNA: TGCAGCGTTGAAGGGGGGCAGGGGGCCGAGGAGCAGTACTTC. The encoded protein is CSVEGGQGAEEQYF.

The V call is TRBV28, the J call TRBJ1-1; 12 bases are shared with TRBD1. CDR3 size: 15 residues. The germline CDR1 and CDR2 sequences are MDHEN and SYDVKM. V trimming: 9 bases; J trimming: 1 base; junction bases outside the gene matches: 6. The CDR3 nucleotides are TGTGCCAGTCCCGGGACAGGGGGCCCGAACACTGAAGCTTTCTTT. Amino acids: CASPGTGGPNTEAFF.

This clone was seen more than once but under ten times. The rearrangement joins TRBV19 to TRBJ2-2; the D is unclear. The V and J ends lost 10 bases and 1 base respectively, with 13 bases between them. Germline CDR1 is LNHDA and CDR2 is SQIVND (reference sequence). This CDR3 has 14 residues. CDR3 coding DNA: TGTGCCACCGCGATTAGCCGGAACACCGGGGAGCTGTTTTTT. Translating it yields CATAISRNTGELFF.

The chain uses TRBV5-4 and TRBJ2-3; possibly TRBD1 for D (6 bases). The V and J ends lost 4 bases and 6 bases respectively, with 21 bases between them. The CDR3 is 16 amino acids. Germline V gene sequence: CDR1 SGHNT, CDR2 YYREEE (reference sequence). Here the CDR3 reads CASSAGLPSRGDTQYF. The CDR3 DNA reads TGTGCCAGCAGCGCCGGACTCCCATCTAGGGGGGATACGCAGTATTTT.

CDR3 DNA sequence: TGTGCCACTAAGGATGCGGTTTCAGCGCCTGGTCAGCCCCAGCATTTT. Amino acids: CATKDAVSAPGQPQHF. This chain uses TRBV15 with TRBJ1-5; no firm D call. This CDR3 is 16 amino acids long. Per the germline V gene, CDR1 is LNHNV and CDR2 is YYDKDF (reference sequence). V gave up 9 bases and J gave up 6 bases, with 24 bases separating them. The whole variable domain, filled in from reference TRBV15 and TRBJ1-5, reads DAMVIQNPRYQVTQFGKPVTLSCSQTLNHNVMYWYQQKSSQAPKLLFHYYDKDFNNEADTPDNFQSRRPNTSFCFLDIRSPGLGDTAMYLCATKDAVSAPGQPQHFGDGTRLSIL.

J is TRBJ2-2 and V is TRBV4-2; 14 nucleotides align to TRBD2. The V and J ends lost 4 bases and 6 bases, in that order; junction bases with no gene match: 7. Germline CDR1 and CDR2: LGHNA and YNFKEQ. This CDR3 has 17 residues. CDR3 sequence: CASSPPGLAGEAGELFF. The CDR3 coding sequence is TGTGCCAGCAGCCCGCCGGGACTAGCGGGAGAGGCCGGGGAGCTGTTTTTT.

This sequence joins TRBV30 and TRBJ2-7, with 7 positions matching TRBD2. CDR1 and CDR2 from the germline V gene are GTSNPN and SVGIG (reference sequence). Losses at the gene ends were 0 bases for V and 3 bases for J; bases not matched to a gene: 26. There are 21 residues in the CDR3. The CDR3 nucleotides read TGTGCCTGGAGTGTTCTCAGCGGGAAGTCCATCGAGGTTTACCCTCACTACGAGCAGTACTTC. It translates to CAWSVLSGKSIEVYPHYEQYF.

V is TRBV7-2 and J is TRBJ2-3, with 15 bases aligning to TRBD2. The V gene end was trimmed by 1 base and the J gene end by 6 bases; junction bases not matched to a gene: 5. The CDR3 consists of 17 residues. Germline assignment: CDR1 SGHTA and CDR2 FQGNSA. In DNA form, the CDR3 reads TGTGCCAGCAGCTTAGTTGGACTAGCGGGGGGGTCGGATACGCAGTATTTT. Translation: CASSLVGLAGGSDTQYF. The variable domain in full, with the rest retrieved from reference TRBV7-2 and TRBJ2-3, is GAGVSQSPSNKVTEKGKDVELRCDPISGHTALYWYRQSLGQGLEFLIYFQGNSAPDKSGLPSDRFSAERTGGSVSTLTIQRTQQEDSAVYLCASSLVGLAGGSDTQYFGPGTRLTVL.

The chain uses TRBV6-5 and TRBJ2-7, with TRBD2 matching over 7 bases. Per germline, CDR1 MNHEY and CDR2 SVGAGI. The CDR3 is made up of 15 amino acids. V gave up 2 bases and J gave up 4 bases; unmatched junction bases: 8. This CDR3 reads CASSYGARERYEQYF. CDR3 coding DNA: TGTGCCAGCAGTTACGGGGCGCGGGAGAGGTACGAGCAGTACTTC.

The table lists this clone with a few counts. The CDR3 reads CASSPLLAGAYEQYF. The CDR3 DNA sequence: TGTGCCAGCAGTCCCCTTCTAGCGGGGGCCTACGAGCAGTACTTC. V and J are TRBV27 and TRBJ2-7; 10 bases are a match to TRBD2. From germline, CDR1 is MNHEY and CDR2 SMNVEV (reference sequence). The CDR3 covers 15 residues. The junction had 6 bases not matched to a gene; V was cut back by 5 bases and J by 2 bases.

CDR3 region: CASSPLPGNNEQYV. The DNA of the CDR3 is TGTGCCAGCTCACCACTGCCGGGTAACAACGAGCAGTACGTC. This chain joins TRBV18 and TRBJ2-7; D uncertain. V was cut by 1 base and J by 5 bases, with 12 bases left in between. Germline-derived CDR1 and CDR2 are KGHSH and LQKENI. This CDR3 region has 14 residues.

This clone came up once. This chain uses TRBV5-4 with TRBJ2-2; D is unclear. The germline CDR1 and CDR2 sequences are SGHNT and YYREEE (reference sequence). V was cut by 1 base and J by 2 bases, with 9 bases left in between. The length of the CDR3 is 15 residues. The CDR3: CASSLSGLNTGELFF. In DNA, the CDR3 is TGTGCCAGCAGCTTGTCCGGTCTCAACACCGGGGAGCTGTTTTTT. Based on the CDR3 plus reference TRBV5-4 and TRBJ2-2, the full variable domain is ETGVTQSPTHLIKTRGQQVTLRCSSQSGHNTVSWYQQALGQGPQFIFQYYREEENGRGNFPPRFSGLQFPNYSSELNVNALELDDSALYLCASSLSGLNTGELFFGEGSRLTVL.

The J gene is TRBJ2-3, the V gene TRBV4-2, with a tentative D call TRBD2 (5 bases). The CDR3 loop spans 16 amino acids. Germline CDR1 is LGHNA and CDR2 is YNFKEQ. V lost 4 bases and J 0 bases, leaving 14 bases between the germline ends. The CDR3 bases are TGTGCCAGCAGCCCGCAAGCGGAGACTAGCACAGATACGCAGTATTTT. It encodes CASSPQAETSTDTQYF.

CDR3 amino acids: CASSHSIEQFF. The CDR3 DNA reads as TGTGCCAGCAGCCATAGTATAGAGCAGTTCTTC. The chain is built from TRBV4-2 and TRBJ2-1; D gene unclear. The CDR3 spans 11 residues. V was clipped by 3 bases and J by 10 bases, with 7 bases between them. The V gene's germline CDR1 is LGHNA and CDR2 YNFKEQ.

This chain joins TRBV13 and TRBJ2-1; the match to TRBD2 covers 9 bases. The V gene end was trimmed by 1 base and the J gene end by 3 bases; junction bases not matched to a gene: 7. In germline, CDR1 is PRHDT, CDR2 FYEKMQ (reference sequence). The CDR3 is 17 residues long. CDR3 sequence (DNA): TGTGCCAGCAGCTTAGTTTCAGCTAGCGGGATCTACAATGAGCAGTTCTTC. This gives the protein CASSLVSASGIYNEQFF.

With respect to this clone: The sample has other DNA sequences that encode this CDR3 too. The rearrangement uses TRBV4-1 and TRBJ1-4; 9 bases match TRBD1. Trimming cost V 3 bases and J 5 bases; bases outside gene matches: 1. Germline CDR1 and CDR2: MGHRA and YSYEKL. The CDR3 sequence is 14 residues long. CDR3 nucleotides: TGCGCCAGCAGCCAGGGACAGGGAAATGAAAAACTGTTTTTT. Its protein is CASSQGQGNEKLFF.